The 9 T cell receptor beta chains reported below all come from one sample, sequenced in a study of blood T cell repertoires in COVID-19. Assay used: immunoSEQ multiplex PCR; TCRdb lists only in-frame clones, some missing. Among 250,000 to 350,000 clones listed, around 87% were seen once. Source material: PBMCs or T cells enriched from blood (not recorded which). The receptor set was obtained from a woman in her thirties who had recovered from COVID-19.

In the case of this clone: One junction end does not reproduce the germline sequence, and a read error may be involved. Written as DNA, the CDR3 is TGCGCCAGCAGCCCCGGACTAGCGGGGGGGCAAGGGACCCAGTACTTC. This encodes CASSPGLAGGQGTQYF. The chain uses TRBV5-1 and TRBJ2-5, with 15 bases identical to TRBD2. The length of the CDR3 is 16 residues. Germline V gene data show CDR1 as SGHRS and CDR2 as YFSETQ.

The chain is built from TRBV11-2 and TRBJ2-1; TRBD2 is a possible D gene (6 bases). V lost 4 bases to trimming and J lost 4 bases, with 11 bases between them. Germline V gene lookup returns CDR1 SGHAT and CDR2 FQNNGV. The CDR3 is 14 amino acids. The CDR3 spells CASSWDLRYNEQFF. The CDR3 bases are TGTGCCAGCAGCTGGGACTTACGATACAATGAGCAGTTCTTC.

Notes on this clone: In the same sample, other DNA sequences code for this CDR3. The rearrangement uses TRBV7-3 and TRBJ2-5; 7 nucleotides agree with TRBD2. The CDR3 spans 13 residues. In germline, CDR1 is SGHTA, CDR2 FQGTGA. The junction had 2 bases not matched to a gene; V was cut back by 2 bases and J by 5 bases. This chain's CDR3 is CASSLGGGETQYF. CDR3 nucleotide sequence: TGTGCCAGCAGCTTAGGCGGGGGTGAGACCCAGTACTTC.

The chain couples TRBV5-5 to TRBJ1-2; possibly TRBD1 for D (6 bases). This CDR3 has 15 amino acids. V was pared by 7 bases and J by 5 bases, with 21 bases between. Looked up from germline, CDR1 is SGHKS and CDR2 is YYEKEE (reference sequence). CDR3: CASFPTRQVVYGYTF. The CDR3, as DNA: TGTGCCAGCTTTCCCACCCGACAGGTAGTTTATGGCTACACCTTC.

The CDR3 protein is CASSLDSVGVRNTGELFF. The CDR3 DNA follows: TGTGCCAGCAGCTTAGATTCAGTAGGAGTTCGGAACACCGGGGAGCTGTTTTTT. The chain couples TRBV11-3 to TRBJ2-2; D call uncertain. V lost 0 bases, J lost 1 base, and 15 bases lay in between. Germline CDR1 reads SGHNT; CDR2 reads YENEEA. CDR3 length equals 18 residues.

This clone was picked up a small number of times. The J gene is TRBJ2-7, the V gene TRBV5-1; 7 bases are shared with TRBD1. J was trimmed by 0 bases and V by 2 bases; bases with no gene match: 8. This CDR3 is built from 16 residues. Looked up from germline, CDR1 is SGHRS and CDR2 is YFSETQ. This CDR3 reads CASSFTFRDSSYEQYF. The DNA for the CDR3 is TGCGCCAGCAGCTTTACCTTCCGGGACAGCTCCTACGAGCAGTACTTC. Using reference TRBV5-1 and TRBJ2-7 for the parts outside the CDR3, the full variable domain is KAGVTQTPRYLIKTRGQQVTLSCSPISGHRSVSWYQQTPGQGLQFLFEYFSETQRNKGNFPGRFSGRQFSNSRSEMNVSTLELGDSALYLCASSFTFRDSSYEQYFGPGTRLTVT.

This chain links TRBV28 with TRBJ1-5, with 7 bases that match TRBD1. Trimming took 6 bases from V and 5 from J; bases not matched to a gene: 13. CDR1 and CDR2 (germline): MDHEN, SYDVKM. The CDR3 contains 16 residues. The CDR3 spells CASRSDRATLYQPQHF. CDR3 nucleotides: TGTGCCAGCAGATCTGACAGGGCCACCCTCTATCAGCCCCAGCATTTT.

This chain joins TRBV19 and TRBJ2-3; no reliable D call. Germline CDR1 is LNHDA and CDR2 is SQIVND (reference sequence). The CDR3 is made up of 15 amino acids. Trimming left V 4 bases short and J 2 bases short, with 13 bases between. CDR3 bases: TGTGCCAGTAGTACCAATTCACAAAACACAGATACGCAGTATTTT. Amino acids: CASSTNSQNTDTQYF.

This chain joins TRBV4-2 and TRBJ1-5; the match to TRBD1 covers 7 bases. CDR3 size: 14 residues. Germline V gene data show CDR1 as LGHNA and CDR2 as YNFKEQ. V was pared by 0 bases and J by 6 bases, with 2 bases of the junction left unmatched. This chain's CDR3 is CASSQETGIQPQHF. DNA of the CDR3: TGTGCCAGCAGCCAAGAGACAGGGATTCAGCCCCAGCATTTT.